The 23 T cell receptor beta chains reported below all come from one sample, sequenced in a study of human T cells and chemical hapten exposure. Via MiXCR, TCRdb re-called the 5' RACE reads, giving one row per CDR3 protein. The data hold more than 140,000 distinct CDR3 sequences, with around 4% observed a single time. The starting material, unfractionated whole blood, was used for total RNA extraction. Receptors were obtained from a female donor in good health.

This clonotype showed up many times. The rearrangement joins TRBV7-2 to TRBJ1-6; maybe TRBD1 (5 bases). Trimming cost V 5 bases and J 1 base, with 9 bases left between them. This CDR3 has 15 amino acids. CDR1 and CDR2 from the germline V gene are SGHTA and FQGNSA. The CDR3 region has the DNA TGTGCCAGCAGCGTCAGGGTTTCCTATAATTCACCCCTCCACTTT. Amino acid sequence: CASSVRVSYNSPLHF.

This clonotype was seen a handful of times. The rearrangement links TRBV29-1 to TRBJ1-2; TRBD1 aligns across 10 bases. Unmatched junction bases numbered 9, after V lost 2 bases and J lost 3 bases. Germline lookup yields CDR1 SQVTM and CDR2 ANQGSEA. CDR3 length equals 16 residues. The CDR3 loop reads CSVESRGQGVDYGYTF. CDR3 sequence (DNA): TGCAGCGTTGAAAGTCGCGGACAGGGGGTGGACTATGGCTACACCTTC.

The sample holds a few counts of this clonotype. This sequence joins TRBV24-1 and TRBJ2-2; TRBD1 or TRBD2 may be the D gene (6 bases each). The CDR3 contains 16 residues. From germline, CDR1 is KGHDR and CDR2 SFDVKD. V was trimmed by 8 bases and J by 4 bases, leaving 19 bases between them. The CDR3: CATTGDRIGGTGELFF. CDR3 nucleotides: TGTGCCACCACTGGAGACAGGATCGGGGGCACCGGGGAGCTGTTTTTT.

This clonotype was recorded many times. The chain combines TRBV7-2 with TRBJ1-2, with D tentatively TRBD1 (6 bases). Trimming shortened V by 5 bases and J by 1 base, and 11 bases separated the two germline ends. This CDR3 spans 14 amino acids. Looked up from germline, CDR1 is SGHTA and CDR2 is FQGNSA. The DNA of the CDR3 is TGTGCCAGCAGCCCCCGGACAGTTAACTATGGCTACACCTTC. Amino acids: CASSPRTVNYGYTF.

This clonotype has a count of ten or more. The chain uses TRBV20-1 and TRBJ2-3; D remains ambiguous. CDR3 length: 11 amino acids. V was shortened by 0 bases and J by 5 bases, with 3 bases between the two germline ends. In germline, CDR1 is DFQATT, CDR2 SNEGSKA (reference sequence). The CDR3 protein is CSARDVDTQYF. CDR3 bases: TGCAGTGCTAGAGATGTAGATACGCAGTATTTT.

This clonotype is judged medium-sized. The chain recombines TRBV5-1 with TRBJ2-7; 12 positions agree with TRBD1. CDR3 length: 16 residues. J was trimmed by 5 bases and V by 7 bases; bases with no gene match: 13. Germline CDR1 is SGHRS and CDR2 is YFSETQ. CDR3 protein: CASVVLGQGAPNEQYF. The CDR3 nucleotides are TGCGCCAGCGTGGTTTTGGGACAGGGGGCGCCCAACGAGCAGTACTTC.

This clonotype has ten or more counts. The gene calls are TRBV3-1 and TRBJ2-4; D gene uncertain. V lost 4 bases and J 4 bases, leaving 14 bases between the germline ends. CDR1 and CDR2 from the germline V gene are LGHDT and YNNKEL (reference sequence). The CDR3 loop spans 15 amino acids. The CDR3 sequence: CASSPGQTRKNIQYF. The DNA of the CDR3 is TGTGCCAGCAGCCCCGGGCAGACCCGAAAAAACATTCAGTACTTC.

The chain recombines TRBV11-2 with TRBJ2-4; unclear D gene. Per germline, CDR1 SGHAT and CDR2 FQNNGV. The CDR3 sequence is 17 residues long. The V end lost 3 bases, the J end lost 0 bases, and 15 bases lay between the germline ends. In DNA form, the CDR3 reads TGTGCCAGCAGCTTCCAACCCCTGATGCTAGCCAAAAACATTCAGTACTTC. This gives the protein CASSFQPLMLAKNIQYF.

Many counts were recorded for this clonotype. The chain links TRBV5-1 to TRBJ2-3; D ambiguous. This CDR3 has 14 amino acids. V lost 6 bases and J 0 bases, leaving 11 bases between the germline ends. The germline V gene encodes CDR1 SGHRS and CDR2 YFSETQ. The CDR3 DNA follows: TGCGCCAGCAAACGTGAAGCCAGCACAGATACGCAGTATTTT. It is translated as CASKREASTDTQYF.

This clonotype appeared a few times. This chain connects TRBV7-2 to TRBJ1-5, with no clear D. V lost 5 bases to trimming and J lost 3 bases, with 5 bases between them. Germline V gene data show CDR1 as SGHTA and CDR2 as FQGNSA. This CDR3 region has 12 residues. This CDR3 reads CASSLHNQPQHF. As DNA, the CDR3 is TGTGCCAGCAGCCTTCACAATCAGCCCCAGCATTTT.

The table lists this clonotype with many counts. The chain is built from TRBV6-5 and TRBJ1-6; D unclear. CDR1 is MNHEY and CDR2 is SVGAGI in the germline V gene. This CDR3 contains 14 residues. Trimming removed 2 bases from V and 7 bases from J, with 9 bases in between. CDR3: CASSYGEPNSPLHF. The CDR3, as DNA: TGTGCCAGCAGTTACGGGGAGCCAAATTCACCCCTCCACTTT.

In this sample, this clonotype turned up many times. The V gene is TRBV5-6, the J gene TRBJ2-7, with 7 bases identical to TRBD1. This CDR3 has 15 residues. V dropped 2 bases and J dropped 2; count of bases not matched to a gene: 7. The germline V gene encodes CDR1 SGHDT and CDR2 YYEEEE. The CDR3 DNA sequence: TGTGCCAGCAGCTTACCGACAGGGACCCCCTACGAGCAGTACTTC. Encoded protein: CASSLPTGTPYEQYF.

In its sample, this clonotype was seen many times. V is TRBV2 and J is TRBJ1-6, with a possible D match to TRBD1 (5 bases). The CDR3 has 15 amino acids. V lost 6 bases to trimming and J lost 4 bases, with 13 bases between them. The germline CDR1 and CDR2 sequences are SNHLY and FYNNEI. CDR3 sequence (DNA): TGTGCCAGCAGCCTTCAGGGAAGATATAATTCACCCCTCCACTTT. Its protein product is CASSLQGRYNSPLHF. Using reference TRBV2 and TRBJ1-6 for the parts outside the CDR3, the full variable domain is EPEVTQTPSHQVTQMGQEVILRCVPISNHLYFYWYRQILGQKVEFLVSFYNNEISEKSEIFDDQFSVERPDGSNFTLKIRSTKLEDSAMYFCASSLQGRYNSPLHFGNGTRLTVT.

This sequence joins TRBV12-3 or TRBV12-4 and TRBJ1-5; tentatively, D is TRBD1 (6 bases). V was shortened by 6 bases and J by 12 bases, with 15 bases between the two germline ends. This CDR3 comprises 12 residues. CDR3 protein: CASSPGGGGQHF. Written as DNA, the CDR3 is TGTGCCAGCAGCCCCGGGGGGGGCGGCCAGCATTTT.

With regard to this clonotype: A single base separates this from a much larger clone, so it may be a read error. V gene TRBV27 combines with J gene TRBJ1-1; weak D call: TRBD1 (6 bases). The germline CDR1 and CDR2 sequences are MNHEY and SMNVEV (reference sequence). V was trimmed by 6 bases and J by 7 bases, leaving 9 bases between them. The CDR3 sequence is 11 residues long. CDR3 in DNA: TGTGCCAGCAGAACAGGGCGTGAAGCTTTCTTT. Amino acids: CASRTGREAFF.

This clonotype came up a few times. This chain joins TRBV2 and TRBJ2-5, with D tentatively TRBD1 or TRBD2 (5 bases each). Germline CDR1 and CDR2: SNHLY and FYNNEI. The germline V and J ends were trimmed by 11 bases and 5 bases, with 18 bases remaining between them. The CDR3 is made up of 13 amino acids. The DNA for the CDR3 is TGTGCCCCAAGTAGGGACCTGGCGGAGACCCAGTACTTC. Translation gives CAPSRDLAETQYF.

This clonotype was recorded at least ten times. This chain uses TRBV6-6 with TRBJ2-7; perhaps TRBD1 as D (5 bases). The CDR3 length is 14 residues. The ends were cut back, 7 bases at V and 2 bases at J, with 15 bases in the middle. CDR1 is MNHNY and CDR2 is SVGAGI in the germline V gene (reference sequence). CDR3 sequence (DNA): TGTGCCAGCAAAAAGACAGCCCAGACCTACGAGCAGTACTTC. It translates to CASKKTAQTYEQYF.

This clonotype was counted a few times. The chain joins TRBV7-2 to TRBJ1-1; possibly TRBD1 for D (6 bases). The CDR3 loop spans 15 amino acids. Germline V lookup: CDR1 SGHTA, CDR2 FQGNSA. Trimming removed 3 bases from V and 7 bases from J, with 18 bases in between. CDR3 residues: CASSLQTGTNREAFF. Here the CDR3 DNA reads TGTGCCAGCAGCTTGCAAACCGGGACAAACCGTGAAGCTTTCTTT.

In its sample, this clonotype was seen many times. The CDR3 loop reads CAIGRGGPPYEQYF. The CDR3 DNA reads TGTGCCATCGGACGGGGGGGACCACCCTACGAGCAGTACTTC. V usage is TRBV30 and J usage is TRBJ2-7; 8 nucleotides match TRBD2. CDR3 length: 14 residues. The J segment lost 2 bases and the V segment lost 8 bases, leaving 11 bases of the junction unmatched. Germline V CDR1 and CDR2: GTSNPN, SVGIG (reference sequence).

This clonotype has a count of ten or more. CDR3 sequence (DNA): TGTGCCAGCAGCAAGGGGGACACCGATAGCAATCAGCCCCAGCATTTT. Translated: CASSKGDTDSNQPQHF. The chain has TRBV21-1 and TRBJ1-5; whether TRBD1, the table's D call, matches the DNA was not checked. TRBV21-1 is given as a pseudogene. There are 16 residues in the CDR3.

There are many counts of this clonotype. The chain has TRBV20-1 and TRBJ2-7; D gene ambiguous. V was clipped by 1 base and J by 9 bases, with 10 bases between them. The CDR3 totals 11 residues. Germline lookup yields CDR1 DFQATT and CDR2 SNEGSKA (reference sequence). This CDR3 reads CSARGGGWQYF. DNA of the CDR3: TGCAGTGCTAGAGGGGGTGGGTGGCAGTACTTC.

This chain connects TRBV18 to TRBJ1-1; the match to TRBD1 covers 7 bases. Per germline, CDR1 KGHSH and CDR2 LQKENI. V lost 5 bases to trimming and J lost 1 base; unmatched junction nucleotides: 13. The CDR3 extends over 17 amino acids. The CDR3 bases are TGTGCCAGCTCAACTAATAGACAGGGATATAGGAACACTGAAGCTTTCTTT. It encodes CASSTNRQGYRNTEAFF.

This clonotype was found many times. The gene calls are TRBV12-3 or TRBV12-4 and TRBJ2-4; TRBD1 is a possible D gene (5 bases). Trimming removed 5 bases from V and 6 bases from J, with 14 bases in between. CDR3 length: 14 residues. CDR3 sequence reads: CASSPWGGRNIQYF. DNA for the CDR3: TGTGCCAGCAGTCCTTGGGGCGGCCGAAACATTCAGTACTTC.